This T cell receptor (beta chain) was recovered during a study of cytomegalovirus exposure and HLA in healthy donors. PCR used 60 Vbeta primers and 13 Jbeta primers. Measured with immunoSEQ multiplex PCR; TCRdb has only the in-frame clones, and not every one. The table shows roughly 230,000 clones, with approximately 91% occurring only once. With regard to this clone: As yet, its antigen is unknown.

The CDR3 is made up of 17 amino acids. The V gene end was trimmed by 2 bases and the J gene end by 7 bases; junction bases not matched to a gene: 13. Germline V gene data show CDR1 as MDHEN and CDR2 as SYDVKM. Study-wide results and caveats: The study put 160 or so TCR beta chains on its list as cytomegalovirus-associated. As confirmed in vitro, three CMV-associated chains were specific for CMV antigens.

The clonotype was recovered from a girl aged 2 to 9 in good health and CMV-seronegative. The gene calls are TRBV28 and TRBJ1-4; TRBD1 agrees at 7 bases. What was sequenced was PBMCs. The CDR3 protein is CASSLTGAPQFGEKLFF. The DNA for the CDR3 is TGTGCCAGCAGTTTAACAGGGGCCCCGCAATTTGGTGAAAAACTGTTTTTT.